Each of the 3 T cell receptor beta chains below was sequenced from the same sample in a study of blood T cell repertoires in COVID-19. The repertoire was sequenced with immunoSEQ multiplex PCR; TCRdb's copy has only in-frame clones and lacks some. The profile shows over 250,000 clones, 70% to 90% of them singletons. The sample comprised peripheral blood. These receptors came from a man over 45 with active or convalescent COVID-19.

V usage is TRBV6-5 and J usage is TRBJ1-3; D not certain. CDR1 is MNHEY and CDR2 is SVGAGI in the germline V gene. The CDR3 sequence is 12 residues long. The V and J ends lost 8 bases and 8 bases respectively, with 13 bases between them. The CDR3 region is CASGDPEDTIYF. The CDR3 DNA follows: TGTGCCAGCGGCGACCCGGAGGACACCATATATTTT.

The V call is TRBV24-1, the J call TRBJ2-7; a possible D gene is TRBD1 (5 bases). The CDR3 is made up of 16 amino acids. Per the germline V gene, CDR1 is KGHDR and CDR2 is SFDVKD. Trimming stripped 3 bases from V and 1 base from J, with 15 bases between. CDR3 amino acids: CATSDGSRTGSYEQYF. CDR3 in DNA: TGTGCCACCAGTGATGGTTCGAGAACAGGTTCCTACGAGCAGTACTTC.

The J gene is TRBJ2-1, the V gene TRBV28, with 11 bases fitting TRBD1. The CDR3 contains 14 residues. Germline CDR1 MDHEN, CDR2 SYDVKM. V shed 2 bases and J 9 bases; nucleotides not matched to a gene: 3. The DNA of the CDR3 is TGTGCCAGCAGTTTAACGGGGACAGGGGGTGAGCAGTTCTTC. As protein: CASSLTGTGGEQFF.